This TCR beta chain derives from a study of identical twins. Via MiXCR, TCRdb re-called the 5' RACE reads, giving one row per CDR3 protein. Among 210,000 or so distinct CDR3 sequences, more than 15% were seen once, and the ten largest hold over 35%. Whole-study results and caveats: Invariant populations such as MAIT and iNKT cells could partly muddle zero-insertion analyses. Memory repertoires showed no such pattern, whereas abundant cord blood beta clonotypes carried fewer insertions.

A remark on this clonotype: Its matching antigen is unknown.

CDR3 length: 19 residues. V trimming: 6 bases; J trimming: 4 bases; junction bases outside the gene matches: 20. The same sample was also used in a study of T cells expressing NK-cell markers. Per that study: Anti-gamma-delta TCR antibody use in several experiments restricted sorting to alpha-beta TCR T cells.

The gene calls are TRBV12-3 or TRBV12-4 and TRBJ2-2; 7 bases are a match to TRBD2. Sequencing was performed on CD8+ T cells sorted from blood. This TCR was recovered from a woman under 30 in good health. DNA of the CDR3: TGTGCCAGCAGACGCCGAAATATTCTAGCCCCTAGCGGCACCGGGGAGCTGTTTTTT. It yields the protein CASRRRNILAPSGTGELFF.